The T cell receptor beta chain under discussion was sequenced for a study of shared clonotypes between healthy human individuals. Study in general: Every donor yielded three CD4 naive, three CD4 memory, two CD8 naive and one CD8 memory plate.

The protocol was immunoSEQ multiplex PCR, while the TCRdb copy is restricted to in-frame clones and leaves out a portion. The data contain some 1.5 million clones, roughly 96% of them seen just once; the ten biggest clones take up 1.2%. The CDR3 sequence is 14 residues long. Trimming left V 6 bases short and J 0 bases short, with 9 bases between. Per germline, CDR1 MNHNS and CDR2 SASEGT. The V gene is TRBV6-1, the J gene TRBJ2-1, with D unclear. The source is a man aged 30 to 39 in good health. Material for sequencing was naive CD4+ T cells sorted from blood. Regarding subset: CD45RA+ positively selected. CDR3 coding DNA: TGTGCCAGCAGAGTGCCTATCTCCTACAATGAGCAGTTCTTC. It codes for CASRVPISYNEQFF.